These 5 T cell receptor beta chains were all obtained from the same sample, sequenced in a study of type 1 regulatory T cells. General study findings and limits: Compared with non-Tr1 cells, Tr1 cells showed a narrower TCR repertoire.

These receptors are not linked to any known antigen. TCRdb reprocessed the reads via MiXCR and lists one record per CDR3 protein. The sample lists fewer than 80,000 distinct CDR3 sequences; around 21% were seen once. Material for sequencing was cultured type 1 regulatory T (Tr1) cells, either the whole culture or a sorted fraction (not recorded which). The receptors were gathered from a human donor in good health.

The rearrangement uses TRBV28 and TRBJ1-2; D is uncertain. Trimming removed 3 bases at V and 8 bases at J, with 19 bases between. CDR1 and CDR2 from the germline V gene are MDHEN and SYDVKM. This CDR3 has 15 amino acids. The CDR3 sequence: CASSLQTSLGRGYTF. The CDR3 coding sequence is TGTGCCAGCAGTTTGCAGACATCTCTGGGAAGGGGCTACACCTTC.

In its sample, this clonotype was seen a few times. The V and J genes are TRBV28 and TRBJ2-7; D is undetermined. The V end lost 4 bases, the J end lost 7 bases, and 8 bases lay between the germline ends. Germline V gene lookup returns CDR1 MDHEN and CDR2 SYDVKM. This CDR3 contains 11 residues. The DNA of the CDR3 is TGTGCCAGCAGTTCCTCACGAGAGCAGTACTTC. The encoded protein is CASSSSREQYF.

This clonotype was seen repeatedly, ten times or more. The chain joins TRBV7-8 to TRBJ2-5; D unresolved. V lost 6 bases to trimming and J lost 1 base, with 12 bases between them. This CDR3 spans 14 amino acids. Germline V gene data show CDR1 as SGHVS and CDR2 as FQNEAQ. The CDR3 protein is CASSWRSSQETQYF. For the CDR3, the DNA is TGTGCCAGCAGTTGGCGGAGCTCCCAAGAGACCCAGTACTTC.

The genes are TRBV7-3 and TRBJ2-1, with TRBD2 identical over 10 bases. The germline V gene has CDR1 SGHTA and CDR2 FQGTGA. The CDR3 runs to 15 residues. The V gene end was trimmed by 6 bases and the J gene end by 4 bases; junction bases not matched to a gene: 6. The chain's CDR3 is CASRAGTSVYNEQFF. The CDR3, as DNA: TGTGCCAGCAGGGCCGGGACTAGCGTTTACAATGAGCAGTTCTTC.

This rearrangement joins TRBV18 to TRBJ2-5; the match to TRBD2 covers 10 bases. CDR3 length: 15 amino acids. Per germline, CDR1 KGHSH and CDR2 LQKENI. Unmatched junction bases numbered 6, after V lost 4 bases and J lost 4 bases. The CDR3 protein is CASSRLAGVPETQYF. In nucleotides, the CDR3 is TGTGCCAGCTCACGTCTAGCGGGAGTCCCAGAGACCCAGTACTTC. The full variable domain, rest sourced from reference TRBV18 and TRBJ2-5, is NAGVMQNPRHLVRRRGQEARLRCSPMKGHSHVYWYRQLPEEGLKFMVYLQKENIIDESGMPKERFSAEFPKEGPSILRIQQVVRGDSAAYFCASSRLAGVPETQYFGPGTRLLVL.